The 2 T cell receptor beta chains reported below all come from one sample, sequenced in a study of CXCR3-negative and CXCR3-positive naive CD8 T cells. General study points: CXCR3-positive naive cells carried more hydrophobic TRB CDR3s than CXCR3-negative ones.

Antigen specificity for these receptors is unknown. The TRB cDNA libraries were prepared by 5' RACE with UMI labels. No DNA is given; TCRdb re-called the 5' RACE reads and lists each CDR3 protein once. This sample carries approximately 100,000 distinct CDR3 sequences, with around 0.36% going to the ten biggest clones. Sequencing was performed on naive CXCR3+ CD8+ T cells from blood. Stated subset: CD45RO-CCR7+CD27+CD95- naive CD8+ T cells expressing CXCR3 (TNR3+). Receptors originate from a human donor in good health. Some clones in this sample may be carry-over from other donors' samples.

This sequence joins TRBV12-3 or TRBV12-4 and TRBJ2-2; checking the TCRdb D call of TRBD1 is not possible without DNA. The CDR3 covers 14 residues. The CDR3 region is CASIGQGGPGELFF.

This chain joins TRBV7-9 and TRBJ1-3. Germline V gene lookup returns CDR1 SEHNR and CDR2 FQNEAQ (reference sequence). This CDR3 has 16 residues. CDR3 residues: CASSLVAGYSGNTIYF.